This is a list of T cell receptor beta chains from one sample in a study of Ad26.COV2.S vaccination and SARS-CoV-2 variants. Data came from immunoSEQ multiplex PCR; TCRdb stores just in-frame clones and leaves some out. The sample has under 600,000 clones; 80% to 90% are singletons. The sample here was peripheral blood, taken in a trial of Ad26.COV2.S vaccine versus placebo. The receptors were gathered from a person aged 18-65 years who received the Ad26.COV2.S COVID-19 vaccine or a placebo. Both conserved end residues are part of each CDR3.

cdr3_length: 14
v_call: TRBV4-3
j_call: TRBJ2-1
cdr3_aa: CASSQGVSGNEQFF

cdr3_length: 13
v_call: TRBV12-3/TRBV12-4
j_call: TRBJ2-5
cdr3_aa: CASSLGQLETQYF

cdr3_length: 18
v_call: TRBV28
j_call: TRBJ1-5
cdr3_aa: CASSLWQGAGNSNQPQHF

cdr3_length: 15
v_call: TRBV7-2
j_call: TRBJ2-1
cdr3_aa: CATQRRAVTYNEQFF

cdr3_length: 15
v_call: TRBV5-1
j_call: TRBJ2-1
cdr3_aa: CASSSQLGTSNEQFF

cdr3_length: 14
v_call: TRBV30
j_call: TRBJ2-1
cdr3_aa: CASTDRGSYNEQFF

cdr3_length: 16
v_call: TRBV27
j_call: TRBJ2-7
cdr3_aa: CASSPTSGSGSYEQYF

cdr3_length: 15
v_call: TRBV27
j_call: TRBJ2-1
cdr3_aa: CASRLRVLGRYEQFF

cdr3_length: 15
v_call: TRBV7-8
j_call: TRBJ2-2
cdr3_aa: CASSSREQRAGELFF

cdr3_length: 14
v_call: TRBV7-2
j_call: TRBJ1-1
cdr3_aa: CASRPTGTNTEAFF

cdr3_length: 14
v_call: TRBV6-2/TRBV6-3
j_call: TRBJ1-1
cdr3_aa: CASSYSDIPTEAFF

cdr3_length: 17
v_call: TRBV18
j_call: TRBJ2-1
cdr3_aa: CASSPPFGTSGNNEQFF

cdr3_length: 13
v_call: TRBV9
j_call: TRBJ1-2
cdr3_aa: CASSSGSSYGYTF

cdr3_length: 15
v_call: TRBV25-1
j_call: TRBJ2-3
cdr3_aa: CASSEVSPLEDTQYF

cdr3_length: 14
v_call: TRBV25-1
j_call: TRBJ2-2
cdr3_aa: CASRTSGRTGELFF

cdr3_length: 13
v_call: TRBV2
j_call: TRBJ1-1
cdr3_aa: CASSVGGHTEAFF

cdr3_length: 17
v_call: TRBV7-2
j_call: TRBJ1-6
cdr3_aa: CASSLIVAVRADSPLHF

cdr3_length: 18
v_call: TRBV21-1
j_call: TRBJ1-2
cdr3_aa: CASSLRRDRENSNYGYTF

cdr3_length: 18
v_call: TRBV4-2
j_call: TRBJ2-2
cdr3_aa: CASSQEASGSGNTGELFF

cdr3_length: 16
v_call: TRBV19
j_call: TRBJ1-5
cdr3_aa: CASSILRGGSNQPQHF

cdr3_length: 14
v_call: TRBV5-1
j_call: TRBJ2-7
cdr3_aa: CASSFTGEGYEQYF